This T cell receptor beta chain came from a study of cytomegalovirus exposure and HLA in healthy donors (dated by TCRdb to about 2017). Regarding the study in general: An earlier analysis of more than 550 of the donors reported 250 to 350 Gb of sequence data and about 120 million unique TCR beta sequences obtained from approximately 180 million T cells. The study profiled the T cell repertoires of 550 to 700 subjects by immunosequencing and related them to cytomegalovirus serostatus. Rather than using new phenotypic data, the later analysis identified candidate immune exposures from TCR beta sequences and from how often those sequences occurred across donors. The study was designed to test whether signatures of past pathogen exposure could be identified by cataloging public T cell receptors. The number of typed donors differed by locus: about 620-630 for A, B, C, DRB1 and DQB1; 500 to 550 for DQA1; some 610 for DPA1; and some 430 for DPB1. A later analysis re-analyzed previously published TCR beta repertoires from roughly 600 donors and added high-resolution HLA genotyping to study TCR occurrence patterns. A later genetic analysis used genome-wide SNP genotypes for about three fifths of the 666 donors, treating that subset as a discovery cohort. All discovery cohort repertoires had been generated on a single sequencing platform. Among several hundred genotyped donors of the cohort, an average of approximately 240,000 unique TCR beta nucleotide sequences was sequenced per donor, of which 15% to 20% were non-productive. An earlier analysis of more than 450 of the donors used high-throughput TCR beta sequencing to judge whether each TCR beta V gene segment behaved as functional or pseudogenic. An early release covering about 600 HLA-typed donors comprised roughly 300 gigabases of sequencing data and roughly 85 million unique TCR sequences. Because of strong linkage in the cohort, four to six DR-DQ haplotypes were treated as single units for association and clustering. The study combined high-throughput TCR immunosequencing, statistical association of individual TCRs with disease status, and machine learning to predict cytomegalovirus infection status. Among the roughly 400 genotyped donors, around 81% belonged to the genetic ancestry cluster associated with self-reported Caucasian donors. Alongside the repertoire data, information on donor age, sex, ethnicity and CMV serostatus was compiled. Both class I and class II loci were covered by HLA typing, at four-digit resolution. Along with the approximately 670-subject first cohort, a separate validation cohort of 120 different subjects was used.

The germline V gene gives CDR1 as SGHVS and CDR2 as FNYEAQ. The junction shows trimming of 1 base on V and 4 bases on J, and the gene matches do not reach 6 bases of it. The CDR3 covers 17 residues, taking in both the cysteine and the phenylalanine. The DNA shown is the 51-base CDR3, in frame from base 1. Libraries were constructed by the immunoSEQ multiplex PCR assay. The multiplex PCR relied on a mix of 60 forward primers for TCR Vbeta segments and 13 reverse primers for TCR Jbeta segments. The CDR3 region of rearranged TCR beta genes was amplified from genomic DNA by a multiplex PCR assay. The amplified TCR beta libraries were sequenced on the Illumina HiSeq System as 87-base-pair reads. The paper's processing steps were these. In a later analysis, tens of millions of unique TCR beta chains were counted across the 690 or so repertoires, and around 10 million of these chains were shared by at least two donors. Raw reads were error-corrected and collapsed into unique sequences with a nearest-neighbor algorithm that merged closely related sequences to remove PCR and sequencing errors. V, D and J gene segments were assigned by aligning CDR3 sequences to IMGT reference sequences. For a sequence to be retained, at least a six-nucleotide match to both a V gene segment and a J gene segment was required. A rearrangement was called productive if the CDR3 had no stop codons and remained in frame with V and J, and every other rearrangement was called non-productive. CDR3 was defined by IMGT convention, running from the second conserved V-encoded cysteine to the conserved J-encoded phenylalanine. In an earlier analysis of more than 550 of the donors, sequences lacking an unambiguous match to a single V gene segment were excluded. An earlier analysis of several hundred of the donors called V segments functional above 56.7% productive rearrangements and segregating when the between-donor standard deviation exceeded 5%. To diagnose cytomegalovirus status from the catalog of TCR beta chain sequences, a statistical classification framework was built. A later analysis assigned V and J genes by comparing TCR nucleotide sequences with IMGT/GENE-DB human TR gene sequences. A later analysis assigned CDR3 sequences and most-parsimonious VDJ recombination scenarios with the TCRdist pipeline. In a later analysis, each TCR beta chain was defined by its CDR3 amino acid sequence together with its V-gene family, and reads lacking a unique V-gene family were excluded. In a later analysis, approximately 590 highly shared, low-generation-probability nucleotide sequences were removed to address suspected cross-contamination and a sequencing artifact. A later analysis calculated a clonal expansion index for each public chain from normalized within-repertoire ranks of inferred template counts. In a later analysis, generation probabilities were computed using a VDJ recombination model fitted to out-of-frame rearrangements, and the results were checked against IGoR. In a later analysis, TCR-TCR, TCR-HLA and TCR-CMV co-occurrence was scored with hypergeometric tests, and a repertoire-size bias correction was applied to TCR pairs. A later analysis estimated false discovery rates by permuting HLA or CMV assignments 20 times. In a later analysis, co-occurring TCRs were grouped using DBSCAN, with TCRdist sequence similarity added in when clustering inside HLA-allele-positive subsets. Co-occurrence clustering excluded repertoires with fewer than 30,000 or more than 120,000 public chains, plus five with anomalous nucleotide sharing. Held by TCRdb, this immuneACCESS table contains in-frame sequences only and omits some clones. Under half of the omission traces to an unresolved V gene where checked; the cause of the rest is unknown. That table is the source of V, J and clone size, and D and trimming were worked out from the DNA. The sample table contains 100,000 to 150,000 clones; only one count was recorded for roughly 18% of them. The ten top clones hold about 2.6% of the sample.

What the work shows at the level of the full study, not this receptor alone: Only TCR beta chains were sequenced in this cohort, and the absence of alpha or paired-chain data limited detectable features. Compared with the 666-donor mean, donors in an Asian-associated ancestry cluster had fewer N-insertions in productive TCRs, according to a later genetic analysis. For the cohort, immune exposure information was limited to CMV serostatus. In a later genetic analysis, a missense DCLRE1C variant was associated with V-gene and J-gene trimming of TCR beta chains, and the association was replicated in an independent cohort. Roughly uniform sequencing depth across donors was assumed in presence/absence analyses, although this assumption may not hold. According to a later analysis, parvovirus B19, influenza, CMV and Epstein-Barr virus appeared linked to several top co-occurrence clusters. Linkage disequilibrium might explain the correlated functional status among segregating V segments, but an unknown experimental factor could not be ruled out. The study gave a list of about 150 TCR beta chains associated with cytomegalovirus. According to a later analysis, TCR association rates differed among HLA loci, with DRB1 alleles showing the most associated TCRs and HLA-C alleles showing the fewest. The classifier was reported to diagnose cytomegalovirus status with high specificity and sensitivity in both the original cohort and the validation cohort. Most TCR sequences were seen in very few donors, while some public TCRs were found in many individuals. The authors suggested that the approach could potentially be generalized to other disease states and immunological phenotypes. A later analysis found that HLA-associated TCR beta chains were more clonally expanded and had lower generation probabilities than equally common non-associated chains. In vitro tests confirmed that a few of the cytomegalovirus-associated TCR beta chains recognize cytomegalovirus antigens. A further reported finding was that TCR beta sequences accurately predicted the HLA-A and HLA-B alleles for most subjects in the first cohort. The sequencing pipeline was judged likely to have produced a cluster of highly shared sequence variants as a technical artifact. Because some donors lacked HLA typing at each locus, the association tests relied only on the typed subset. Specific HLA alleles were associated with roughly 16,000 TCR beta sequences at a false discovery rate of 0.05 in a later analysis. In an earlier analysis of several hundred of the donors, most TCR beta V segments were observed in productive rearrangements about 87% or about 30% of the time, broadly matching IMGT annotations. The 87-base-pair reads could not distinguish some IMGT-functional V segments, including TRBV6-2 and TRBV6-3, so those segments were excluded. Because counts were too low, 15 or so rarely observed V segments, including chromosome 9 orphons, were excluded from the earlier analysis of 500 to 700 of the donors. Most CMV-associated TCR beta chains appeared to be HLA-restricted in a later analysis, and the HLA associations seemed to be driven largely by CMV exposure. Strong co-occurrence of HLA alleles, especially DR and DQ, made assigning TCR associations to individual alleles difficult.

The cohort comprised 550 to 700 healthy bone marrow donors. At the time of sampling, every cohort member was nominally healthy, though immune exposures that went unrecorded were likely present. The donor tested CMV seropositive, placing the donor among the 290 or so seropositive members of the cohort. Every donor gave a peripheral blood sample, and the peripheral blood mononuclear cells from that sample were used for TCR beta sequencing. Genomic DNA was extracted from the blood cell samples with the Qiagen DNeasy Blood Extraction Kit. Concerning this clone: This clone's antigen is unknown. Base qualities are not recorded, but no much larger clone differs from it by a single base.

This clonotype was sampled from a female donor in good health and CMV-seropositive. This chain is built from TRBV7-6 and TRBJ2-1; 11 bases in between match TRBD2. The sequenced sample consisted of PBMCs. Read as DNA, the sequence is TGTGCCAGCAGCTTAGGTCTGACTAGCGGGGATTACAATGAGCAGTTCTTC. It is translated as CASSLGLTSGDYNEQFF.